This TCR beta chain was captured by sequencing in a study of identical twins. The sample holds a few counts of this clonotype. Its antigen is not identified. Template switching introduced a universal primer site, and the cDNA bore unique molecular identifiers. A single record per CDR3 protein comes from TCRdb applying MiXCR to the 5' RACE reads. The repertoire holds hundreds of thousands of distinct CDR3 sequences, with less than 9% as singletons. Notes on the study in general: In beta out-of-frame sequences, the excess sharing between twins was weaker. Low generation-probability sequences were in excess among twin-shared out-of-frame alpha sequences. High-abundance cord blood beta clonotypes had fewer insertions; memory repertoires showed none.

This sample also belongs to another study, concerning yellow fever vaccine responses in identical twins.

This TCR was recovered from a young woman in good health. The sample consisted of memory (CD45RO+) T cells sorted from blood.

The CDR3 DNA reads TGTGCCAGCAGCGTAGGGTGGGATTCCACCGGGGAGCTGTTTTTT. This encodes CASSVGWDSTGELFF. The genes are TRBV9 and TRBJ2-2; D remains unclear. The CDR3 length is 15 residues. V was clipped by 0 bases and J by 4 bases, with 10 bases between them. Germline V CDR1 and CDR2: SGDLS, YYNGEE.